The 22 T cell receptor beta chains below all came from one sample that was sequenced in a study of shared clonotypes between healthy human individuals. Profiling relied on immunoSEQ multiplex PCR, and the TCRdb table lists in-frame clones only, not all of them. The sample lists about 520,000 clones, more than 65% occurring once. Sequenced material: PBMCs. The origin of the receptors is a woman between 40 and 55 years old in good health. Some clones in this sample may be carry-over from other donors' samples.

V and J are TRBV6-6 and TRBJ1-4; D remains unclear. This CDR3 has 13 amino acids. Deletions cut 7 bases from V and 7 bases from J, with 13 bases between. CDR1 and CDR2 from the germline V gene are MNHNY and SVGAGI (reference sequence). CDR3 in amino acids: CASNRQGSEKLFF. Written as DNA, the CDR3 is TGTGCCAGCAACAGACAAGGGAGTGAAAAACTGTTTTTT.

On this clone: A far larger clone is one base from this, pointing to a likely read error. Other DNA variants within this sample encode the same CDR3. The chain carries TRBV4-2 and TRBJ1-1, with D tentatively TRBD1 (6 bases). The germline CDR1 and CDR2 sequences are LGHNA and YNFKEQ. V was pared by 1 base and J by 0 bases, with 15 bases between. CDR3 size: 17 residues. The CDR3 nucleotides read TGTGCCAGCAGCCAAGGGGGGCCGGGCCGCATGAACACTGAAGCTTTCTTT. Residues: CASSQGGPGRMNTEAFF.

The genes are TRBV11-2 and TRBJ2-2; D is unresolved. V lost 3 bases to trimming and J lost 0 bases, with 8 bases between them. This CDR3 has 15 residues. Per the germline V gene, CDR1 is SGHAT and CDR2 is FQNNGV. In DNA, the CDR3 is TGTGCCAGCAGCTTTCGAGGCACGAACACCGGGGAGCTGTTTTTT. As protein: CASSFRGTNTGELFF.

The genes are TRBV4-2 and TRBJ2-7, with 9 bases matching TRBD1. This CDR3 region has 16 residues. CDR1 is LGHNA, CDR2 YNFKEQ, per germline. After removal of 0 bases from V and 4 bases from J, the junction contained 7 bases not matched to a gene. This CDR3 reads CASSQDQGTGRYEQYF. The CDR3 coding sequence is TGTGCCAGCAGCCAAGATCAGGGGACAGGGCGATACGAGCAGTACTTC.

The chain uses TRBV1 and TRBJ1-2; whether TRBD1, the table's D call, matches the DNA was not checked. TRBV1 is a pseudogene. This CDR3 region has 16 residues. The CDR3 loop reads CASSRSEWAPQDGYTF. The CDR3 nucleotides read TGCGCCAGCAGCCGCTCCGAGTGGGCCCCGCAGGATGGCTACACCTTC.

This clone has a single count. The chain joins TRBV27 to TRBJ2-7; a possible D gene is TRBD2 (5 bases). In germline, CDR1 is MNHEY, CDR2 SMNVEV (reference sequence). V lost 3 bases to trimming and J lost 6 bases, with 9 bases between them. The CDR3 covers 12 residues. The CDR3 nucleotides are TGTGCCAGCAGTTTTCTAGCCGGCGAGCAGTACTTC. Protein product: CASSFLAGEQYF.

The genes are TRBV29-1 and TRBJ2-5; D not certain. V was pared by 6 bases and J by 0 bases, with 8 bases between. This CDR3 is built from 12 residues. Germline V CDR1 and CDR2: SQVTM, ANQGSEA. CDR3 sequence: CSVAPYQETQYF. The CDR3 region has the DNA TGCAGCGTGGCTCCGTACCAAGAGACCCAGTACTTC.

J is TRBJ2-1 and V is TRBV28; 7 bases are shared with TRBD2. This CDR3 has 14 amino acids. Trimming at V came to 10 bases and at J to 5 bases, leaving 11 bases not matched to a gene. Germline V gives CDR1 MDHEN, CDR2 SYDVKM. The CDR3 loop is CATAAGFSDNEQFF. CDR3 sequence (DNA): TGTGCCACAGCAGCGGGGTTCAGCGACAATGAGCAGTTCTTC.

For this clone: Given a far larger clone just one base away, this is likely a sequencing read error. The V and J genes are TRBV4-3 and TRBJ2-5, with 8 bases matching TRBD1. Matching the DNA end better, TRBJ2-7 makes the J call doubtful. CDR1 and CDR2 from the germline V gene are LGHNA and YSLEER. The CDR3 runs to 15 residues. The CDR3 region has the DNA TGCGCCAGCAGCCCCTGGACAGGGCCTCGCTACGAGCAGTACTTC. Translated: CASSPWTGPRYEQYF.

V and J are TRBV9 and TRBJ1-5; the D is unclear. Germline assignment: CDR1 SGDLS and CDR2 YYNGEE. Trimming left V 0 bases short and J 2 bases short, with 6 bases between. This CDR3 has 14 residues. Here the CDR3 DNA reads TGTGCCAGCAGCGTAGGGGCAGGCAATCAGCCCCAGCATTTT. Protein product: CASSVGAGNQPQHF.

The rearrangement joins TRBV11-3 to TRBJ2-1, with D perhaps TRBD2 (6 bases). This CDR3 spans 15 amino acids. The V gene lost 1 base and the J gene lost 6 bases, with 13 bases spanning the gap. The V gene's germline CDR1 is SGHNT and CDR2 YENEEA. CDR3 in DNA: TGTGCCAGCAGCTTAGTTAGCGGCCAGGGCAATGAGCAGTTCTTC. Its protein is CASSLVSGQGNEQFF.

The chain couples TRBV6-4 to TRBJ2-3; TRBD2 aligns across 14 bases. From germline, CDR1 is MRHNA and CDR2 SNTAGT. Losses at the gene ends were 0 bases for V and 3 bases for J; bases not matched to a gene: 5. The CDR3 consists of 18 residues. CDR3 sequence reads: CASSDSPGTSGSTDTQYF. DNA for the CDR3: TGTGCCAGCAGTGACTCCCCAGGGACTAGCGGGAGTACAGATACGCAGTATTTT.

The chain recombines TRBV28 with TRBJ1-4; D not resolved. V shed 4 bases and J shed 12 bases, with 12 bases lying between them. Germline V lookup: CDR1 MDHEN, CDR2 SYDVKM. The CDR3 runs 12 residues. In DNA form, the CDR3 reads TGTGCCAGCAGTTACGACACCCGAGAACTGTTTTTT. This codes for CASSYDTRELFF.

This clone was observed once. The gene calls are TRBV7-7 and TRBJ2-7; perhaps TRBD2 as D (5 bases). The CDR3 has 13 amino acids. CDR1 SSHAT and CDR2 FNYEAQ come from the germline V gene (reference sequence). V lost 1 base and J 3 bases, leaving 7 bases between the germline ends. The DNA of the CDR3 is TGTGCCAGCAGCTTAGTCGGAGGCTACGAGCAGTACTTC. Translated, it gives CASSLVGGYEQYF.

CDR3 sequence: CASSNRDFLYNEQFF. CDR3 sequence (DNA): TGTGCCAGCAGCAACCGGGACTTCCTCTACAATGAGCAGTTCTTC. The chain has TRBV11-1 and TRBJ2-1, with a possible D match to TRBD2 (6 bases). CDR3 length: 15 residues. V dropped 5 bases and J dropped 3 bases, with 14 bases sitting between them. From germline, CDR1 is SGHAT and CDR2 FQDESV (reference sequence).

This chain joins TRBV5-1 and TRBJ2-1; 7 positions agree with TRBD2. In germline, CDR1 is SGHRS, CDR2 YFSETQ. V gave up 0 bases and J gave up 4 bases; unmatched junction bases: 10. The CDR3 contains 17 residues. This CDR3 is CASSLGRLLAKYNEQFF. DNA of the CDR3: TGCGCCAGCAGCTTGGGGCGCCTACTAGCGAAATACAATGAGCAGTTCTTC. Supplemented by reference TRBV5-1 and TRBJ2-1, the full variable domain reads KAGVTQTPRYLIKTRGQQVTLSCSPISGHRSVSWYQQTPGQGLQFLFEYFSETQRNKGNFPGRFSGRQFSNSRSEMNVSTLELGDSALYLCASSLGRLLAKYNEQFFGPGTRLTVL.

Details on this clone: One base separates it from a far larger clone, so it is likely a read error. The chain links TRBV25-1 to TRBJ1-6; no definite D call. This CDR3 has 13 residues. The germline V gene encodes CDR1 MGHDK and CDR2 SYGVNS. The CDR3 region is CASSESENSPLRF. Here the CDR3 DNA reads TGTGCCAGCAGTGAATCTGAGAATTCACCCCTCCGCTTT.

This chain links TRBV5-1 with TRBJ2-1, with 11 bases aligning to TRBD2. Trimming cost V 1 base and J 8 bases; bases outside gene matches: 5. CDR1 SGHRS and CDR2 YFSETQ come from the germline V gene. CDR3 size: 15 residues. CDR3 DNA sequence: TGCGCCAGCAGCTTGTCTAGCGGGAGGATCGATGAGCAGTTCTTC. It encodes CASSLSSGRIDEQFF.

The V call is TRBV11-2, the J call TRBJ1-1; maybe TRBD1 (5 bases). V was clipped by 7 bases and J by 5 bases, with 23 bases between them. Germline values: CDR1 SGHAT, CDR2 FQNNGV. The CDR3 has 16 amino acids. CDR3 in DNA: TGTGCCAGCACCCCCCGCTCTGGGGGGACTAGGACTGAAGCTTTCTTT. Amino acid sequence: CASTPRSGGTRTEAFF.

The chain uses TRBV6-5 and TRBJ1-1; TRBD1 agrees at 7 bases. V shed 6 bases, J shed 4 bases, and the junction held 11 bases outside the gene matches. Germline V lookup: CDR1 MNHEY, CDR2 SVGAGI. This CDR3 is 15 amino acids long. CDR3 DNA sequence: TGTGCCAGCAGCGAGCCACAGGGGCGAGTCACTGAAGCTTTCTTT. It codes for CASSEPQGRVTEAFF.

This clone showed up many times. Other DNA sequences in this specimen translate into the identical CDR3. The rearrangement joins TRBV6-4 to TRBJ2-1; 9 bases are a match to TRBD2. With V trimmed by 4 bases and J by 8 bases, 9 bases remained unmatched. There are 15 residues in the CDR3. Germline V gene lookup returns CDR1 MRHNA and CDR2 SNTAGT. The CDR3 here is CASSVAVAGVHEQFF. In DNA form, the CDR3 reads TGTGCCAGCAGTGTTGCGGTAGCGGGAGTGCATGAGCAGTTCTTC.

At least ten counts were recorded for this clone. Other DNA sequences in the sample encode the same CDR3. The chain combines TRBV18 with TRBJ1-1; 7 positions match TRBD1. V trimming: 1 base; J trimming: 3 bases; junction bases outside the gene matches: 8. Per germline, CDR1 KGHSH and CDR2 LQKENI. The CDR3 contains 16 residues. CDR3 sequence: CASSPRSRGRDTEAFF. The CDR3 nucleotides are TGTGCCAGCTCACCACGATCGAGGGGGCGGGACACTGAAGCTTTCTTT.